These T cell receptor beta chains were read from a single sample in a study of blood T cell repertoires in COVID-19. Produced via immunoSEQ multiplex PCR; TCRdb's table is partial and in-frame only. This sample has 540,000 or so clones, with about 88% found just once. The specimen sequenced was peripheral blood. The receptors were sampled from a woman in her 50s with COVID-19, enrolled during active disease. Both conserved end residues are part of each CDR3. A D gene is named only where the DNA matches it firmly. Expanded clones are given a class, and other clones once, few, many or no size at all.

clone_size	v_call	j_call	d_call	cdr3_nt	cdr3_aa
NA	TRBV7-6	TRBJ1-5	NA	TGTGCCAGCAGCTTAACAACCAGGGGAAATCAGCCCCAGCATTTT	CASSLTTRGNQPQHF
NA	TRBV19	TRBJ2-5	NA	TGTGCCAGTAGTAAACAGGCGGACCAAGAGACCCAGTACTTC	CASSKQADQETQYF
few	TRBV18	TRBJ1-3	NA	TGTGCCAGCTCACCAGAAGGGGTGTTCGGAAACACCATATATTTT	CASSPEGVFGNTIYF
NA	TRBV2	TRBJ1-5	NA	TGTGCCAGCAGTGGGGGACTGGGGGGAAATCAGCCCCAGCATTTT	CASSGGLGGNQPQHF
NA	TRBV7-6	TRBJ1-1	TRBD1	TGTGCCAGCAGCTTAACAGGGGTGGGGAACACTGAAGCTTTCTTT	CASSLTGVGNTEAFF
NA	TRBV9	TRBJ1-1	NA	TGTGCCAGCAGCGCACGACAGGTTAACACTGAAGCTTTCTTT	CASSARQVNTEAFF
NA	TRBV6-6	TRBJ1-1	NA	TGTGCCAGCAACCCGGAGTTCAACACTGAAGCTTTCTTT	CASNPEFNTEAFF
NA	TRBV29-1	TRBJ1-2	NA	TGCAGCGTTGAGGAGGGCGATGGCTACACCTTC	CSVEEGDGYTF
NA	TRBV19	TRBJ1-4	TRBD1	TGTGCCAGTAAGGGGACAGGGGTGGAAAAACTGTTTTTT	CASKGTGVEKLFF
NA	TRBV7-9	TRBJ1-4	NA	TGTGCCAGCAGCTTAGCCCTAGGGGGATTGGAAAAACTGTTTTTT	CASSLALGGLEKLFF
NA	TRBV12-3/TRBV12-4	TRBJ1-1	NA	TGTGCCAGCAGCTCAACAGGCGTTGAAGCTTTCTTT	CASSSTGVEAFF
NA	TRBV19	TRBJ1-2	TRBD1	TGTGCCAGTAGTCCAGCCACGGACAGGGTATATGGCTACACCTTC	CASSPATDRVYGYTF
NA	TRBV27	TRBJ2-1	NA	TGTGCCAGCAGTTCCCTTTTTGAGCAGTTCTTC	CASSSLFEQFF
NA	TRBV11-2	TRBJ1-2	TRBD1	TGTGCCAGCAGCTTAGGGCAGGGGGCCTCTGGCTACACCTTC	CASSLGQGASGYTF
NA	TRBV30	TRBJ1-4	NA	TGTGCCTGGAAGGAAGCAGGGGATGAAAAACTGTTTTTT	CAWKEAGDEKLFF
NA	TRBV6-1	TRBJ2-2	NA	TGTGCCAGCAGTGAGGGATTGCAGGGGTGGGCCGGGGAGCTGTTTTTT	CASSEGLQGWAGELFF
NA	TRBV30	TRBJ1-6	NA	TGTGCCTGGAGGGGGGGAGAGTTAAGCTCCTATAATTCACCCCTCCACTTT	CAWRGGELSSYNSPLHF
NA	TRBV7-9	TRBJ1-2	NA	TGTGCCAGCAGCAACGGGGGGTTTAACTATGGCTACACCTTC	CASSNGGFNYGYTF
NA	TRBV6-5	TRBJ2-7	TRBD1	TGTGCCAGCAGTTACTCTGGACAGGGGGGAGGCGAGCAGTACTTC	CASSYSGQGGGEQYF
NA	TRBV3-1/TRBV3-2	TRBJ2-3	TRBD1	TGTGCCAGCAGCCCGACAGGGGTTCGTACGCAGTATTTT	CASSPTGVRTQYF
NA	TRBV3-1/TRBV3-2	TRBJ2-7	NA	TGTGCCAGCAGCCAAGGACAGCTCTACGAGCAGTACTTC	CASSQGQLYEQYF
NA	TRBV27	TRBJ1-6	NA	TGTGCCACTGGAAGGACATATAATTCACCCCTCCACTTT	CATGRTYNSPLHF
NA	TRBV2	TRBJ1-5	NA	TGTGCCAGCATGGAGGAGAGCAATCAGCCCCAGCATTTT	CASMEESNQPQHF
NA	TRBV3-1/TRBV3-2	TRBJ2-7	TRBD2	TGTGCCAGCAGCCAAGGGGCGGGAGAGGGATACGAGCAGTACTTC	CASSQGAGEGYEQYF
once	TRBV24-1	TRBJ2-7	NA	TGTGCCACCAGTGATTCGGTCGAGCAGTACTTC	CATSDSVEQYF
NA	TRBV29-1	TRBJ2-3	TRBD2	TGCAGCGTTGACGGGGGGGTTGCAGATACGCAGTATTTT	CSVDGGVADTQYF
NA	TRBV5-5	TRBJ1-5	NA	TGTGCCAGCAGCTTGGTTGAGATAACGGGCAATCAGCCCCAGCATTTT	CASSLVEITGNQPQHF
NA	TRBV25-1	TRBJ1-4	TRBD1	TGTGCCAGCAGTGCGACAGGGATTCTTGGTAATGAAAAACTGTTTTTT	CASSATGILGNEKLFF
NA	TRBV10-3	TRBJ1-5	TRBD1	TGTGCCATCAATCAGGGGGGCGGTCAGCCCCAGCATTTT	CAINQGGGQPQHF
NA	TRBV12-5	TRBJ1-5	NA	TGTGCTAGTGGTTTCGGCGGGGATCAGCCCCAGCATTTT	CASGFGGDQPQHF
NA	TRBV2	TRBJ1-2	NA	TGTGCCAGCAGTGTTGAGTTTGCCGGTGGCTACACCTTC	CASSVEFAGGYTF
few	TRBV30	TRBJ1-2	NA	TGTGCCTGGGCGCAGGGCCTTAACTATGGCTACACCTTC	CAWAQGLNYGYTF
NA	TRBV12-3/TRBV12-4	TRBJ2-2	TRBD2	TGTGCCAATAGGGCGGGGGCCGGGGAGCTGTTTTTT	CANRAGAGELFF
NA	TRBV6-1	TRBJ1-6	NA	TGTGCCAGCAGTGAATACCGATCCGGCGGGTCACCCCTCCACTTT	CASSEYRSGGSPLHF
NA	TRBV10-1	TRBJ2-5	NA	TGCGCCAGCAGCCAGGGGAGCCAAGAGACCCAGTACTTC	CASSQGSQETQYF
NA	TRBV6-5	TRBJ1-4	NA	TGTGCCAGCAGGAATTCCCTCCAGGGCGAAAAACTGTTTTTT	CASRNSLQGEKLFF
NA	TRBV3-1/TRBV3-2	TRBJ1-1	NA	TGTGCCAGCAGCCAAAAGGGATCGGGGACTGAAGCTTTCTTT	CASSQKGSGTEAFF
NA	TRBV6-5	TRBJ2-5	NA	TGTGCCAGCAGCCAACTTACAGGGTACCAAGAGACCCAGTACTTC	CASSQLTGYQETQYF
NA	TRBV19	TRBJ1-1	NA	TGTGCCAGTAGTACAGGCGTGAACACTGAAGCTTTCTTT	CASSTGVNTEAFF
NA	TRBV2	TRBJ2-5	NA	TGTGCCAGCAGCGAGGGCCGAGGAGAAGAGACCCAGTACTTC	CASSEGRGEETQYF
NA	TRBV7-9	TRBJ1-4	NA	TGTGCCAGCAGCCGAATATCGAAGGGGGAAAAACTGTTTTTT	CASSRISKGEKLFF
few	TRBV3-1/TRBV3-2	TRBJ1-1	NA	TGTGCCAGCAGCCAAGATCTCCGGGTAACTGAAGCTTTCTTT	CASSQDLRVTEAFF
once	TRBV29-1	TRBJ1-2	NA	TGCAGCGTACTAGGAGCGGATACTAACTATGGCTACACCTTC	CSVLGADTNYGYTF
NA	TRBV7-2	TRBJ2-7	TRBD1	TGTGCCAGCAGCTTAGCGGGACAGCCTACCTACGAGCAGTACTTC	CASSLAGQPTYEQYF
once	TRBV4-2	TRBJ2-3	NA	TGTGCCAGCAGCCAAGGTGGTAGAGGGGGACCTAGCACAGATACGCAGTATTTT	CASSQGGRGGPSTDTQYF
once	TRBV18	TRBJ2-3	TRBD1	TGTGCCAGCTCACTCCGGACAGGGGGCACAGATACGCAGTATTTT	CASSLRTGGTDTQYF
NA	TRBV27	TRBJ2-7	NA	TGTGCCAGCAGTTCCACCCTGCTTGGCTTCACCGGGTTGGGAGTGCCCTACGAGCAGTACTTC	CASSSTLLGFTGLGVPYEQYF